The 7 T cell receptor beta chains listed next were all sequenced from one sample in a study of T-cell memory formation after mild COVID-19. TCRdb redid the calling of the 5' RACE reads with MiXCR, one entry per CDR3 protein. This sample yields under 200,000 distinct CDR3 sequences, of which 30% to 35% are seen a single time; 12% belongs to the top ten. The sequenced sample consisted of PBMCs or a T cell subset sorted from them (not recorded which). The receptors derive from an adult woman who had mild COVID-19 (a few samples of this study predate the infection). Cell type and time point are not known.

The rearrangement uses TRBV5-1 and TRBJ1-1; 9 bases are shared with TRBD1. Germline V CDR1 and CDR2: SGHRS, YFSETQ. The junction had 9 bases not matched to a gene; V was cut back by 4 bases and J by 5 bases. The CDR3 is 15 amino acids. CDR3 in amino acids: CASSTRTGEGTEAFF. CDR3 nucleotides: TGCGCCAGCAGCACACGGACAGGGGAGGGGACTGAAGCTTTCTTT.

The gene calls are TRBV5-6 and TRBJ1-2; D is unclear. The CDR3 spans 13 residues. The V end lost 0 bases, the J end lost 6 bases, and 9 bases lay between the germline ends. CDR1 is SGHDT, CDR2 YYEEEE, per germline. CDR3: CASSLVGVDGYTF. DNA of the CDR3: TGTGCCAGCAGCTTGGTTGGAGTCGATGGCTACACCTTC.

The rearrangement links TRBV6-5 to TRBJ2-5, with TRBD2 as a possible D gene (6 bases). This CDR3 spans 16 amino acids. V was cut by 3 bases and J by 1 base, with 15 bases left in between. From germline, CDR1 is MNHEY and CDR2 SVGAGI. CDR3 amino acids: CASSYEAGSLQETQYF. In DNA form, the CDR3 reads TGTGCCAGCAGTTATGAGGCGGGGAGCCTCCAAGAGACCCAGTACTTC.

CDR3 amino acids: CSARDGTSGLLRFF. DNA for the CDR3: TGCAGTGCTAGAGATGGGACTAGCGGGCTTCTGCGGTTCTTC. The rearrangement uses TRBV20-1 and TRBJ2-1; 12 bases align to TRBD2. V was pared by 0 bases and J by 15 bases, with 9 bases of the junction left unmatched. Per germline, CDR1 DFQATT and CDR2 SNEGSKA (reference sequence). The length of the CDR3 is 14 residues.

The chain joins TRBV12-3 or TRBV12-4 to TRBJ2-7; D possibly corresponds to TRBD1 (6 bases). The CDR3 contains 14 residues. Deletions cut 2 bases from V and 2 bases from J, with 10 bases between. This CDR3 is CASSLRGYPYEQYF. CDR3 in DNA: TGTGCCAGCAGTTTAAGGGGGTATCCCTACGAGCAGTACTTC.

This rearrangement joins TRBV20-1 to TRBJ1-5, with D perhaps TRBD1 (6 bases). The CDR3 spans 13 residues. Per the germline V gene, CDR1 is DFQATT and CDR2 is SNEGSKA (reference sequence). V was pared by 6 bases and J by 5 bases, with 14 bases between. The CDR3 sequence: CSAIGGFHQPQHF. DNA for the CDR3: TGCAGTGCGATCGGGGGCTTCCATCAGCCCCAGCATTTT.

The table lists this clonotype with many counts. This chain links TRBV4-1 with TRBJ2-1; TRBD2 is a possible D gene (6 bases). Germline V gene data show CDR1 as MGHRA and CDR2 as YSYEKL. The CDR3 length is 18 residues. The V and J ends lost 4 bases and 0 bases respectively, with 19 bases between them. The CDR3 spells CASSLTPPGDFSYNEQFF. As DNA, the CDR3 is TGCGCCAGCAGCCTCACCCCTCCGGGGGACTTCTCCTACAATGAGCAGTTCTTC.